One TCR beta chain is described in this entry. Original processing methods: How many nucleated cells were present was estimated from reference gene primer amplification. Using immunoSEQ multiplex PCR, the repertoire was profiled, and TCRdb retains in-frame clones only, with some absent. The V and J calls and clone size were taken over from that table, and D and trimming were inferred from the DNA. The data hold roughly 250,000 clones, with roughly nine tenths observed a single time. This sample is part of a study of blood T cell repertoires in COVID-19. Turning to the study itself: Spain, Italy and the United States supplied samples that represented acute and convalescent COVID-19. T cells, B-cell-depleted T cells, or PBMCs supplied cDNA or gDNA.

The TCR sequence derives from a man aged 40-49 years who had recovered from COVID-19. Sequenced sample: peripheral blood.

CDR3 DNA: TGTGCCAGCAGCCCCGGCGGGCCTTATAATTCACCCCTCCACTTT. Residues: CASSPGGPYNSPLHF. This chain links TRBV27 with TRBJ1-6, with unresolved D. The CDR3 extends over 15 amino acids. In germline, CDR1 is MNHEY, CDR2 SMNVEV (reference sequence). V was shortened by 6 bases and J by 4 bases, with 13 bases between the two germline ends.